Below are 17 T cell receptor beta chains sequenced from a single sample in a study of T-cell memory formation after mild COVID-19. TCRdb recomputed calls from the 5' RACE reads with MiXCR, one row per CDR3 protein. Here the sample spans about 390,000 distinct CDR3 sequences, about 15% being singletons. The sequencing sample was made of PBMCs or a T cell subset sorted from them (not recorded which). The receptors derive from a man aged 18 to 29 who had mild COVID-19 (a few samples of this study predate the infection). Cell type and time point are not known.

This rearrangement joins TRBV6-2 or TRBV6-3 to TRBJ1-5; 9 bases match TRBD1. Trimming took 8 bases from V and 8 from J; bases not matched to a gene: 10. The CDR3 is 14 residues long. CDR1 and CDR2 (germline): MNHEY, SVGEGT. The CDR3 DNA sequence: TGTGCCAGCGGAGGGACAGGGTCCACGGAGCCCCAGCATTTT. As protein: CASGGTGSTEPQHF.

The chain links TRBV6-2 or TRBV6-3 to TRBJ2-4, with 11 bases matching TRBD2. Per germline, CDR1 MNHEY and CDR2 SVGEGT. J was trimmed by 10 bases and V by 5 bases; bases with no gene match: 7. The CDR3 sequence is 14 residues long. CDR3 in amino acids: CASSPSGGPGIQYF. CDR3 in DNA: TGTGCCAGCAGTCCTAGCGGGGGGCCGGGGATTCAGTACTTC.

This chain connects TRBV4-1 to TRBJ1-5, with unresolved D. Germline V lookup: CDR1 MGHRA, CDR2 YSYEKL. Between the trimmed V and J ends, which lost 3 bases and 0 bases, there was a span of 15 bases. CDR3 length equals 17 residues. The chain's CDR3 is CASSQSDVPYSNQPQHF. The CDR3 bases are TGCGCCAGCAGCCAGTCGGATGTGCCTTATAGCAATCAGCCCCAGCATTTT.

Only one count was recorded for this clonotype. V usage is TRBV5-1 and J usage is TRBJ2-2; no firm D call. The CDR3 runs to 14 residues. Germline V lookup: CDR1 SGHRS, CDR2 YFSETQ. V gave up 0 bases and J gave up 8 bases, with 11 bases separating them. The CDR3 is CASSLARRLGELFF. CDR3 DNA sequence: TGCGCCAGCAGCTTGGCCAGGCGACTGGGGGAGCTGTTTTTT. Variable domain in full (rest from reference TRBV5-1 and TRBJ2-2): KAGVTQTPRYLIKTRGQQVTLSCSPISGHRSVSWYQQTPGQGLQFLFEYFSETQRNKGNFPGRFSGRQFSNSRSEMNVSTLELGDSALYLCASSLARRLGELFFGEGSRLTVL.

The V call is TRBV12-3 or TRBV12-4, the J call TRBJ1-1; 8 nucleotides align to TRBD1. With 6 bases clipped from V and 11 bases from J, the junction kept 11 bases outside the gene matches. The length of the CDR3 is 13 residues. This chain's CDR3 is CASSPTGEASAFF. CDR3 nucleotides: TGTGCCAGCAGCCCGACAGGGGAGGCGTCCGCTTTCTTT.

The gene calls are TRBV15 and TRBJ2-1, with D possibly TRBD2 on 6 matching bases. The CDR3 length is 12 residues. V shed 1 base and J shed 9 bases, with 7 bases lying between them. CDR1 is LNHNV and CDR2 is YYDKDF in the germline V gene (reference sequence). The CDR3 nucleotides read TGTGCCACCAGCAGAGGGGGAGGTGAGCAGTTCTTC. It is translated as CATSRGGGEQFF.

This clonotype was seen a few times. The rearrangement joins TRBV13 to TRBJ1-2, with a tentative D call TRBD1 (5 bases). Looked up from germline, CDR1 is PRHDT and CDR2 is FYEKMQ (reference sequence). This CDR3 is built from 18 residues. The V and J ends lost 0 bases and 2 bases respectively, with 19 bases between them. The CDR3: CASSLGVGDASTNYGYTF. The CDR3 bases are TGTGCCAGCAGCTTAGGAGTAGGGGACGCTTCCACAAACTATGGCTACACCTTC.

The rearrangement joins TRBV21-1 to TRBJ2-2; TRBD1 is the table's D call, not checked against the DNA. TRBV21-1 represents a pseudogene. This CDR3 is 15 amino acids long. CDR3 DNA sequence: TGTGCCAGCAGGTCAGGGGGCGCGGGCACCGGGGAGCTGTTTTTT. It translates to CASRSGGAGTGELFF.

This clonotype was observed many times. The chain joins TRBV7-9 to TRBJ2-1; no reliable D call. Trimming cost V 4 bases and J 4 bases, with 11 bases left between them. The CDR3 sequence is 14 residues long. Germline V CDR1 and CDR2: SEHNR, FQNEAQ (reference sequence). CDR3 coding DNA: TGTGCCAGCAGCTCGCCGGAGAGTTACAATGAGCAGTTCTTC. Encoded protein: CASSSPESYNEQFF.

This sequence joins TRBV7-2 and TRBJ1-2; tentatively, D is TRBD1 (5 bases). There are 15 residues in the CDR3. Deletions cut 3 bases from V and 8 bases from J, with 19 bases between. Germline assignment: CDR1 SGHTA and CDR2 FQGNSA. The chain's CDR3 is CASSLGPGPWEGYTF. The CDR3 DNA reads TGTGCCAGCAGCTTGGGGCCGGGTCCCTGGGAGGGCTACACCTTC.

The chain links TRBV19 to TRBJ2-7, with D perhaps matching TRBD1 (6 bases). This CDR3 contains 15 residues. Germline loops: CDR1 LNHDA, CDR2 SQIVND (reference sequence). Between the trimmed V and J ends, which lost 5 bases and 4 bases, there was a span of 18 bases. CDR3: CASSELPGHNYEQYF. In DNA form, the CDR3 reads TGTGCCAGTAGTGAGCTACCGGGACATAATTACGAGCAGTACTTC.

This clonotype occurred a few times. The chain recombines TRBV27 with TRBJ2-7; D might be TRBD1 (6 bases). With 6 bases removed from V and 3 bases from J, the gap between germline ends came to 15 bases. The CDR3 spans 14 residues. Germline CDR1 MNHEY, CDR2 SMNVEV (reference sequence). The CDR3 spells CASRATGRFYEQYF. DNA for the CDR3: TGTGCCAGCAGGGCGACAGGACGGTTCTACGAGCAGTACTTC.

This clonotype occurred a few times. The J gene is TRBJ2-1, the V gene TRBV11-2, with 8 bases lining up with TRBD2. CDR3 length: 17 amino acids. Germline V lookup: CDR1 SGHAT, CDR2 FQNNGV. Trimming cost V 4 bases and J 5 bases; bases outside gene matches: 13. CDR3 sequence reads: CASSSRGASGFHNEQFF. CDR3 coding DNA: TGTGCCAGCAGCTCAAGGGGAGCTAGCGGGTTTCACAATGAGCAGTTCTTC.

V is TRBV28 and J is TRBJ1-5; D is possibly TRBD1 (6 bases). The CDR3 sequence is 14 residues long. V was clipped by 5 bases and J by 7 bases, with 15 bases between them. Germline loops: CDR1 MDHEN, CDR2 SYDVKM. CDR3 in DNA: TGTGCCAGCAGTGGAACAGGGTCCGGGCAGCCCCAGCATTTT. This sequence encodes CASSGTGSGQPQHF.

Concerning this clonotype: An end of the junction differs from the germline gene, which may be a read error. J is TRBJ1-2 and V is TRBV4-3; TRBD1 matches at 7 bases. Germline assignment: CDR1 LGHNA and CDR2 YSLEER. This CDR3 has 12 amino acids. The CDR3 region has the DNA TGTGCCAGCAGGGGACAGAACTATGGCTACACCTTC. It codes for CASRGQNYGYTF.

V gene TRBV6-2 or TRBV6-3 combines with J gene TRBJ2-5; a possible D gene is TRBD1 (6 bases). The CDR3 covers 15 residues. Trimming left V 1 base short and J 0 bases short, with 9 bases between. Germline CDR1 and CDR2: MNHEY and SVGEGT. The CDR3 DNA reads as TGTGCCAGCAGTTACTGGCAGGGGAACCAAGAGACCCAGTACTTC. This sequence encodes CASSYWQGNQETQYF.

This clonotype has only a few counts. The V call is TRBV20-1, the J call TRBJ2-2, with TRBD1 as a possible D gene (6 bases). The CDR3 is made up of 13 amino acids. The V end lost 3 bases, the J end lost 4 bases, and 9 bases lay between the germline ends. Looked up from germline, CDR1 is DFQATT and CDR2 is SNEGSKA (reference sequence). The CDR3 nucleotides are TGCAGTGCTAGGGGACACTCCACCGGGGAGCTGTTTTTT. It translates to CSARGHSTGELFF.